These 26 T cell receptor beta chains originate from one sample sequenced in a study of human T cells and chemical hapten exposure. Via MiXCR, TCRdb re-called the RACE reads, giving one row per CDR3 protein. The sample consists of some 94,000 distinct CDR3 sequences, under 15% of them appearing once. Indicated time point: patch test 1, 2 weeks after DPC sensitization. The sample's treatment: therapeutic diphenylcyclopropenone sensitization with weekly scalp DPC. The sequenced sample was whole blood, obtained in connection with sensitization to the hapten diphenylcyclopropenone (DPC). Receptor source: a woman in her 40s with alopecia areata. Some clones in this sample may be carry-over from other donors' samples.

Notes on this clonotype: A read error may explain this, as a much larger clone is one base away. CDR3 nucleotides: TGCGCCAGCAGCTTGGAAGGGACTAGCGGGAACCGATTC. Its protein is CASSLEGTSGNRF. The rearrangement links TRBV5-1 to TRBJ2-7; 13 nucleotides line up with TRBD2. The CDR3 is 13 residues long. Germline CDR1 SGHRS, CDR2 YFSETQ.

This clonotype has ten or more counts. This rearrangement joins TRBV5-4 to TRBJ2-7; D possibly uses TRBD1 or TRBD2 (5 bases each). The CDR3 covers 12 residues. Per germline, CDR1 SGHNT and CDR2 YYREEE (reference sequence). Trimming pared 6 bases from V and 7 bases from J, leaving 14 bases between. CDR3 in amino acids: CASTGIREEQYF. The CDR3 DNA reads TGTGCCAGCACCGGGATCAGGGAAGAGCAGTACTTC.

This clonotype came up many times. The CDR3 sequence is CASESQGNEAFF. The CDR3 nucleotides are TGTGCCAGCGAATCCCAGGGGAATGAAGCTTTCTTT. This chain joins TRBV6-6 and TRBJ1-1; D is perhaps TRBD1 (6 bases). Germline-derived CDR1 and CDR2 are MNHNY and SVGAGI (reference sequence). The ends were cut back, 8 bases at V and 7 bases at J, with 14 bases in the middle. The CDR3 contains 12 residues.

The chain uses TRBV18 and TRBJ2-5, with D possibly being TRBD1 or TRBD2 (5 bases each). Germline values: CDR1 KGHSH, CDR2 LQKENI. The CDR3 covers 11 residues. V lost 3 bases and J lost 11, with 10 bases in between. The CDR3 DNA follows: TGTGCCAGCTCACCCGAAGGGACGCAGTACTTC. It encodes CASSPEGTQYF. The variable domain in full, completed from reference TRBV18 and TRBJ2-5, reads NAGVMQNPRHLVRRRGQEARLRCSPMKGHSHVYWYRQLPEEGLKFMVYLQKENIIDESGMPKERFSAEFPKEGPSILRIQQVVRGDSAAYFCASSPEGTQYFGPGTRLLVL.

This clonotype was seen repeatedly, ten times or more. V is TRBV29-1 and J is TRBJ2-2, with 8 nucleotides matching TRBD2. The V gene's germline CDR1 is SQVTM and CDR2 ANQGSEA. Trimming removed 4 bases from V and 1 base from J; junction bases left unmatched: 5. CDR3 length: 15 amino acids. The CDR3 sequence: CSVGAGGGNTGELFF. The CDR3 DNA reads TGCAGCGTTGGGGCGGGAGGAGGGAACACCGGGGAGCTGTTTTTT.

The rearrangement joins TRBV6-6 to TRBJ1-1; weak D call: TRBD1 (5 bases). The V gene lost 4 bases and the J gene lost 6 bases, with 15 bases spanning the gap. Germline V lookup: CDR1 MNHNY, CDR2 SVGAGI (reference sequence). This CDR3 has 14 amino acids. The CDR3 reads CASSSPGGTAEAFF. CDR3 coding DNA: TGTGCCAGCAGTTCCCCGGGGGGTACCGCTGAAGCTTTCTTT.

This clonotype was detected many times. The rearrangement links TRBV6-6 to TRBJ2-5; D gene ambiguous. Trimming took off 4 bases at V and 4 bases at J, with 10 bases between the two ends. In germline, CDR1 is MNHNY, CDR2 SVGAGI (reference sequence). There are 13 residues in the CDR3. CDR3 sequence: CASSLGLGETQYF. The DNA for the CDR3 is TGTGCCAGCAGTTTGGGGTTGGGAGAGACCCAGTACTTC.

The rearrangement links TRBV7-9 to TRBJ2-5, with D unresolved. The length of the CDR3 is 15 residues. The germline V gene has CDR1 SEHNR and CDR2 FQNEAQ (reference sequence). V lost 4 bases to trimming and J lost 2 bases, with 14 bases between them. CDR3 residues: CASSSQGLGQETQYF. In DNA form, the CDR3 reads TGTGCCAGCAGCTCGCAAGGCCTGGGGCAAGAGACCCAGTACTTC. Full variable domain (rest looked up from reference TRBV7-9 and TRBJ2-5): DTGVSQNPRHKITKRGQNVTFRCDPISEHNRLYWYRQTLGQGPEFLTYFQNEAQLEKSRLLSDRFSAERPKGSFSTLEIQRTEQGDSAMYLCASSSQGLGQETQYFGPGTRLLVL.

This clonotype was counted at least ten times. The CDR3 DNA sequence: TGTGCCAGCTCACAAAGGGCCCCCACCGGGGAGCTGTTTTTT. It yields the protein CASSQRAPTGELFF. The chain is built from TRBV18 and TRBJ2-2; no definite D call. Trimming shortened V by 4 bases and J by 4 bases, and 10 bases separated the two germline ends. CDR1 KGHSH and CDR2 LQKENI come from the germline V gene. This CDR3 contains 14 residues.

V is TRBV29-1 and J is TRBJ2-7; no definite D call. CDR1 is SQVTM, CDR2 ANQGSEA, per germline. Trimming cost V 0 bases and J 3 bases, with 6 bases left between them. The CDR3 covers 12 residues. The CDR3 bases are TGCAGCGTTGAAGATCAGAACTACGAGCAGTACTTC. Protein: CSVEDQNYEQYF.

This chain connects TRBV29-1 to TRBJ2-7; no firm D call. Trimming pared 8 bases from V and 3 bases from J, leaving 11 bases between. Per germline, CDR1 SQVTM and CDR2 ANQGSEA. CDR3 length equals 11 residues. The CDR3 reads CSTTHDYEQYF. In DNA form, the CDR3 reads TGCAGCACGACACATGACTACGAGCAGTACTTC.

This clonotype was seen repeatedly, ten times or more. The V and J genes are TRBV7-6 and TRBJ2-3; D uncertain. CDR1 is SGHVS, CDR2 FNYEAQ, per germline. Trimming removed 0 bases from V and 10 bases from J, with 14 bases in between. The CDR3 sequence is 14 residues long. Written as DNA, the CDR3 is TGTGCCAGCAGCTTAGCTAGCCCGCCGGCGGCGCAGTATTTT. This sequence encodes CASSLASPPAAQYF.

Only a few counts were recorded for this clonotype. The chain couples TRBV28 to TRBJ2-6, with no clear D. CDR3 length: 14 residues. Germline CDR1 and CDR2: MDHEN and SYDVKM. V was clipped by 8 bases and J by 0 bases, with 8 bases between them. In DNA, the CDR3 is TGTGCCAGCCTGAGACCCTCTGGGGCCAACGTCCTGACTTTC. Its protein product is CASLRPSGANVLTF. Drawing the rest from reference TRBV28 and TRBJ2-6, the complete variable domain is DVKVTQSSRYLVKRTGEKVFLECVQDMDHENMFWYRQDPGLGLRLIYFSYDVKMKEKGDIPEGYSVSREKKERFSLILESASTNQTSMYLCASLRPSGANVLTFGAGSRLTVL.

This chain's CDR3 is CATSDVGGDTQYF. The CDR3 bases are TGTGCCACCAGTGATGTGGGGGGAGATACGCAGTATTTT. The chain joins TRBV24-1 to TRBJ2-3, with a weak D call TRBD2 (6 bases). The CDR3 totals 13 residues. The germline gives CDR1 KGHDR, CDR2 SFDVKD. Trimming left V 3 bases short and J 5 bases short, with 8 bases between.

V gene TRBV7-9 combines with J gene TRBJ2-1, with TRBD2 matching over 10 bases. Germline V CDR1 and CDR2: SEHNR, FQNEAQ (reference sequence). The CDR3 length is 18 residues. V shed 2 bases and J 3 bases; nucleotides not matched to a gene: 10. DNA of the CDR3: TGTGCCAGCAGCTTACCGAGGCGAGCGGGAGGGAACTACAATGAGCAGTTCTTC. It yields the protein CASSLPRRAGGNYNEQFF.

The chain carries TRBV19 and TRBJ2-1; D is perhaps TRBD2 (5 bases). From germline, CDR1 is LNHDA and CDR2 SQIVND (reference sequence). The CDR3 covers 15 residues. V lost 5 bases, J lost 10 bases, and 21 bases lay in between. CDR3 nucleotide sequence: TGTGCCAGTAGTGTGGACTGGACGCTCGAAAGGGAGCAGTTCTTC. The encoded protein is CASSVDWTLEREQFF.

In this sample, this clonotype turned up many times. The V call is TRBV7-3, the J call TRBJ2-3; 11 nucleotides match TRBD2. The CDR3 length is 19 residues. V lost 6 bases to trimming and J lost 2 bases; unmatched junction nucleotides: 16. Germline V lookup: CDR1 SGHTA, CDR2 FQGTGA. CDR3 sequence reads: CASSPGWTSGREYTDTQYF. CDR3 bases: TGTGCCAGCAGTCCAGGGTGGACTAGCGGGCGGGAATACACAGATACGCAGTATTTT.

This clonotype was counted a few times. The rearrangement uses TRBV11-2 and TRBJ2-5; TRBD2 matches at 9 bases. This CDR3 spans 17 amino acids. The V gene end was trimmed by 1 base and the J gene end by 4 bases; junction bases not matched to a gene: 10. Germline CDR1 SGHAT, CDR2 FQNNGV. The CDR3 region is CASSLGNSGSLAETQYF. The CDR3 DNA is TGTGCCAGCAGCTTAGGAAATAGCGGGAGTCTCGCAGAGACCCAGTACTTC.

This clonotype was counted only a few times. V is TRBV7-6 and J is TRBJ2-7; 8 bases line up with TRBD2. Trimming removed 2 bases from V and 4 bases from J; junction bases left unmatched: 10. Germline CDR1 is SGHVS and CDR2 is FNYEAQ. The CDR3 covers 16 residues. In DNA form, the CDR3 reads TGTGCCAGCAGCTTATCTAGTGCGGGGGGCGCGTACGAGCAGTACTTC. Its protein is CASSLSSAGGAYEQYF.

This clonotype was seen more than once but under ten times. The CDR3 spells CASSTRLAVGNEQFF. CDR3 DNA sequence: TGTGCCAGCAGCACCCGACTAGCGGTCGGGAATGAGCAGTTCTTC. V is TRBV11-2 and J is TRBJ2-1; 9 bases align to TRBD2. The V gene end was trimmed by 5 bases and the J gene end by 7 bases; junction bases not matched to a gene: 9. The germline V gene encodes CDR1 SGHAT and CDR2 FQNNGV. The CDR3 extends over 15 amino acids.

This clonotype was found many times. The CDR3 region is CASSFDRDYGYTF. As DNA, the CDR3 is TGTGCCAGCAGCTTTGACCGAGACTATGGCTACACCTTC. This chain connects TRBV5-5 to TRBJ1-2; D gene ambiguous. Germline V gives CDR1 SGHKS, CDR2 YYEKEE (reference sequence). CDR3 length equals 13 residues. V lost 2 bases and J lost 3, with 8 bases in between.

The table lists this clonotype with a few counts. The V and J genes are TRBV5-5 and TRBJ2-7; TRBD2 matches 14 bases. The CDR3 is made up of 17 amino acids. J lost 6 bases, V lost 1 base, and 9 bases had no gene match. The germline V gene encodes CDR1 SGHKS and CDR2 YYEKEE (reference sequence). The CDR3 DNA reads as TGTGCCAGCAGCTTGATGTCTGGGACTAGCGGGAGTCCCGAGCAGTACTTC. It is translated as CASSLMSGTSGSPEQYF.

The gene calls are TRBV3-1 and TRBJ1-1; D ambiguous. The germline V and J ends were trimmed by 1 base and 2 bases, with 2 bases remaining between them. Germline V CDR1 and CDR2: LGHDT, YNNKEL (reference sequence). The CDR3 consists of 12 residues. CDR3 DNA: TGTGCCAGCAGCCAAGCCAACACTGAAGCTTTCTTT. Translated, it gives CASSQANTEAFF.

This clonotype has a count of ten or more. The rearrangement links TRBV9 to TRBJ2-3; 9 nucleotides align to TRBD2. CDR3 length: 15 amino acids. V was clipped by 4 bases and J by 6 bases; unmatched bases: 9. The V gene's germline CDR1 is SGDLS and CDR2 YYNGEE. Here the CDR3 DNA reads TGTGCCAGCAGCCTTAGCGGGAGTAGGGCGGATACGCAGTATTTT. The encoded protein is CASSLSGSRADTQYF.

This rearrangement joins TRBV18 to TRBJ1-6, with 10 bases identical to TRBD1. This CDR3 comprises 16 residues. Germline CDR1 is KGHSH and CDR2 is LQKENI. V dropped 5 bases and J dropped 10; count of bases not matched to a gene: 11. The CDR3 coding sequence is TGTGCCAGCTCAGTAACCGGGACAGGGGTAAAGTCACCCCTCCACTTT. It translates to CASSVTGTGVKSPLHF. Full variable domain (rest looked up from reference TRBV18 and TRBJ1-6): NAGVMQNPRHLVRRRGQEARLRCSPMKGHSHVYWYRQLPEEGLKFMVYLQKENIIDESGMPKERFSAEFPKEGPSILRIQQVVRGDSAAYFCASSVTGTGVKSPLHFGNGTRLTVT.

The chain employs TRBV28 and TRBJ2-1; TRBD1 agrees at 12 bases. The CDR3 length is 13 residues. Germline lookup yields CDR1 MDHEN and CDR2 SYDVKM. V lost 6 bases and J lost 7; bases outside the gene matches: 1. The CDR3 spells CASRGQGANEQFF. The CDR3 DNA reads TGTGCCAGCAGGGGACAGGGGGCGAATGAGCAGTTCTTC.